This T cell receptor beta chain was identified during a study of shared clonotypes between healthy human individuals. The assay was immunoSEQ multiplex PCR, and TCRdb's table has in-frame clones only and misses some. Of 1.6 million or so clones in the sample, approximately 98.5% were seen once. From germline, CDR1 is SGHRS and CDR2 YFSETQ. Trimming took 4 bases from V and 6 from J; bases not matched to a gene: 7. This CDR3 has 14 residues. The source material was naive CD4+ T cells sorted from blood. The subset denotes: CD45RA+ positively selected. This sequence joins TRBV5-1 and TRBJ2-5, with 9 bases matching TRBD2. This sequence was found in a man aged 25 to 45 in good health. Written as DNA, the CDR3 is TGCGCCAGCAGCCCGGACGCGGGAGGGCAGACCCAGTACTTC. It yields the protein CASSPDAGGQTQYF.